Shown below are 9 T cell receptor beta chains from a single sample sequenced in a study of T cell repertoires in cytomegalovirus infection. In TCRdb, the reads were re-called with MiXCR into one record per CDR3 protein. This table holds roughly 630,000 distinct CDR3 sequences, approximately 25% found once. Sequencing was carried out using CD8+ T cells from PBMCs. The source is a human donor in good health (CMV status not recorded). Some clones in this sample may be carry-over from other donors' samples.

This clonotype was detected only a few times. This chain connects TRBV5-8 to TRBJ2-5, with 8 bases fitting TRBD1. The ends lost 4 bases at V and 2 bases at J; junction bases unmatched: 13. Germline V gene sequence: CDR1 SGHTS, CDR2 YDEGEE. The CDR3 has 17 amino acids. CDR3 in amino acids: CASSPGQGRFGQETQYF. The CDR3 nucleotides read TGTGCCAGCAGCCCAGGACAGGGAAGGTTCGGGCAAGAGACCCAGTACTTC.

The chain has TRBV7-9 and TRBJ1-4; TRBD1 is a possible D gene (5 bases). The CDR3 runs to 16 residues. The V gene lost 4 bases and the J gene lost 4 bases, with 16 bases spanning the gap. Germline lookup yields CDR1 SEHNR and CDR2 FQNEAQ (reference sequence). CDR3 sequence (DNA): TGTGCCAGCAGCTCGAGCCTGGGACTCGGTAATGAAAAACTGTTTTTT. Its translation is CASSSSLGLGNEKLFF. Based on the CDR3 plus reference TRBV7-9 and TRBJ1-4, the full variable domain is DTGVSQNPRHKITKRGQNVTFRCDPISEHNRLYWYRQTLGQGPEFLTYFQNEAQLEKSRLLSDRFSAERPKGSFSTLEIQRTEQGDSAMYLCASSSSLGLGNEKLFFGSGTQLSVL.

This clonotype was observed at least ten times. This chain joins TRBV6-2 or TRBV6-3 and TRBJ2-1; the D is unclear. The CDR3 extends over 12 amino acids. Germline lookup yields CDR1 MNHEY and CDR2 SVGEGT. The V end was cut by 5 bases, the J end by 12 bases, with 14 bases between. The CDR3 nucleotides read TGTGCCAGCAGTCTCTACAACCTACCGCAGTTCTTC. Residues: CASSLYNLPQFF.

This clonotype came up many times. This sequence joins TRBV12-3 or TRBV12-4 and TRBJ2-1; D gene ambiguous. V was shortened by 6 bases and J by 2 bases, with 2 bases between the two germline ends. The CDR3 extends over 11 amino acids. In DNA, the CDR3 is TGTGCCAGCAGGGCCTACAATGAGCAGTTCTTC. It encodes CASRAYNEQFF.

The rearrangement joins TRBV14 to TRBJ1-1; the D is unclear. Trimming left V 2 bases short and J 3 bases short, with 16 bases between. This CDR3 is 16 amino acids long. Germline V gene sequence: CDR1 SGHDN, CDR2 FVKESK. Written as DNA, the CDR3 is TGTGCCAGCAGCCAACAAAGAACCGTTTGGGACACTGAAGCTTTCTTT. It is translated as CASSQQRTVWDTEAFF.

V gene TRBV2 combines with J gene TRBJ2-6, with 7 bases identical to TRBD1. Trimming took 4 bases from V and 1 from J; bases not matched to a gene: 4. This CDR3 comprises 16 residues. The germline V gene encodes CDR1 SNHLY and CDR2 FYNNEI. The CDR3 region has the DNA TGTGCCAGCAGTGGACAGGGAATATCTGGGGCCAACGTCCTGACTTTC. Translating gives CASSGQGISGANVLTF.

V gene TRBV4-3 combines with J gene TRBJ1-5, with D possibly matching TRBD1 (5 bases). Between the trimmed V and J ends, which lost 1 base and 8 bases, there was a span of 12 bases. From germline, CDR1 is LGHNA and CDR2 YSLEER. This CDR3 has 14 amino acids. The CDR3 DNA follows: TGCGCCAGCAGCCAAGCAAAGGGGAGGGAGCCCCAGCATTTT. Translated: CASSQAKGREPQHF.

This sequence joins TRBV15 and TRBJ1-5; D remains unclear. V was cut by 2 bases and J by 1 base, with 9 bases left in between. The CDR3 totals 15 residues. The germline V gene has CDR1 LNHNV and CDR2 YYDKDF (reference sequence). As DNA, the CDR3 is TGTGCCACCAGCAGACGCAGTGGGAGCAATCAGCCCCAGCATTTT. The encoded protein is CATSRRSGSNQPQHF.

This clonotype turned up a few times. The V gene is TRBV14, the J gene TRBJ2-3, with 9 bases aligning to TRBD1. Germline V gene sequence: CDR1 SGHDN, CDR2 FVKESK. Losses at the gene ends were 0 bases for V and 7 bases for J; bases not matched to a gene: 5. The CDR3 consists of 15 residues. CDR3 sequence (DNA): TGTGCCAGCAGCCAAGAAGGACAGGGGTGGAATACGCAGTATTTT. Amino acids: CASSQEGQGWNTQYF.